This T cell receptor beta chain is from a study of blood T cells in healthy people across ages. Across the whole study: About one barcoded TCR beta cDNA was captured per two T cells. Study-wide points: Age advanced and TCR beta diversity per million T cells fell, roughly linearly. The study lacked donor CMV status, which possibly confounded expanded clonotype changes.

The CDR3 is 17 residues long. Germline V gene lookup returns CDR1 MGHRA and CDR2 YSYEKL. Researchers report isolating at least 6 million PBMCs per sample. Through a sample-barcoded 5' primer and a J-beta primer mix, a second PCR was run for roughly 7 to 11 cycles. MiXCR, applied by TCRdb to the 5' RACE reads, yields one record per CDR3 protein. The table has around 900,000 distinct CDR3 sequences, roughly half seen once. There are a few counts of this clonotype. Its antigen is undetermined. Sequencing was carried out using blood. The chain combines TRBV4-1 with TRBJ2-5; no reliable D call. The last part of the DNA fits TRBJ2-7 better; the J call may be wrong. This TCR came from a woman aged 60-75 years in good health. In nucleotides, the CDR3 is TGCGCCAGCAGCCAAGTCCCTCCTCCGTGGGTGGGTTACGAGCAGTACTTC. Translating it yields CASSQVPPPWVGYEQYF.